The rows below give T cell receptor beta chains drawn from one sample of a study of shared clonotypes between healthy human individuals. Repertoires were generated with immunoSEQ multiplex PCR, while TCRdb's copy carries only in-frame clones and drops some. Here the sample spans some 1,100,000 clones, approximately 80% being singletons. The source material was memory CD4+ T cells from PBMCs. These receptors came from a man aged 18 to 30 in good health. Some clones in this sample may be carry-over from other donors' samples. Each CDR3 is given with its conserved first and last residue. D genes are given only for firm matches. Clone size is given for some rows only: seen once, a few or many times, or a class if the clone is expanded.

length,J,size,D,V,DNA,CDR3
16,TRBJ2-7,.,.,TRBV9,TGTGCCAGCAGCAACGTTTTCTGGCCCGAATCCTACGAGCAGTACTTC,CASSNVFWPESYEQYF
14,TRBJ2-7,.,TRBD1,TRBV11-3,TGTGCCAGCAGCTGGGGACAGGGGATATACGAGCAGTACTTC,CASSWGQGIYEQYF
14,TRBJ1-2,few,TRBD1,TRBV19,TGTGCCAGTAGTGCGGACAGGGGAGGGCATGGCTACACCTTC,CASSADRGGHGYTF
16,TRBJ2-5,once,.,TRBV11-3,TGTGCCAGCAGCTTAGAGAGAGGGGGGCTCCAAGAGACCCAGTACTTC,CASSLERGGLQETQYF
16,TRBJ2-7,once,.,TRBV11-3,TGTGCCAGCATCAAGAATAGCGGTTGGAGCTCCTACGAGCAGTACTTC,CASIKNSGWSSYEQYF
19,TRBJ2-7,.,.,TRBV4-1,TGCGCCAGCAGCCAAGTAATAGTCAACCTCGGTCCCAGCTCCTACGAGCAGTACTTC,CASSQVIVNLGPSSYEQYF
15,TRBJ2-1,.,TRBD1,TRBV11-3,TGTGCCAGCAGCTTAGCCGGGACAGGGGGCCATGAGCAGTTCTTC,CASSLAGTGGHEQFF
16,TRBJ2-2,once,TRBD1,TRBV19,TGTGCCAGTAGTATGTCGCCAGGGGGCTTCACCGGGGAGCTGTTTTTT,CASSMSPGGFTGELFF
11,TRBJ2-7,.,.,TRBV29-1,TGCAGCGTCCATCGAGGATACGAGCAGTACTTC,CSVHRGYEQYF
15,TRBJ2-7,.,.,TRBV5-1,TGCGCCAGCAGCCCACCCGGGGCAGGGATGAGAGAGCAGTACTTC,CASSPPGAGMREQYF
14,TRBJ1-2,once,.,TRBV7-9,TGTGCCAGCAGCTTATTGGGGAGGAACTATGGCTACACCTTC,CASSLLGRNYGYTF
13,TRBJ2-5,.,.,TRBV27,TGTGCCAGCAGTTTGGGGATCCAAGAGACCCAGTACTTC,CASSLGIQETQYF
17,TRBJ2-2,.,TRBD2,TRBV5-6,TGTGCCAGCAGCTTGGTCACAACGGGAGGGTCCACCGGGGAGCTGTTTTTT,CASSLVTTGGSTGELFF
14,TRBJ2-1,.,TRBD1,TRBV18,TGTGCCAGCTCACTCCAAGGGACAGGGATCGAGCAGTTCTTC,CASSLQGTGIEQFF
15,TRBJ2-3,once,TRBD2,TRBV5-4,TGTGCCAGCAGCAGCCGGACTAGCGGACCAGATACGCAGTATTTT,CASSSRTSGPDTQYF
13,TRBJ1-5,.,.,TRBV19,TGTGCCAGTAAAGAGGCCGTCAATCAGCCCCAGCATTTT,CASKEAVNQPQHF
13,TRBJ2-7,.,.,TRBV30,TGTGCCTGGAGTGTGAGGACAACCTACGAGCAGTACTTC,CAWSVRTTYEQYF
12,TRBJ1-4,.,.,TRBV19,TGTGCCAGTTCGGGCAGGGGTGAAAAACTGTTTTTT,CASSGRGEKLFF
19,TRBJ1-2,.,TRBD1,TRBV28,TGTGCCAGCAGCGTCCTCCCCGGGGGACAGGGGTCAAGTACTTATGGCTACACCTTC,CASSVLPGGQGSSTYGYTF
12,TRBJ1-1,.,.,TRBV28,TGTGCCAGCAGCCCCTGGACGGCTGAAGCTTTCTTT,CASSPWTAEAFF
13,TRBJ2-5,.,.,TRBV18,TGTGCCAGCTCACCACGAGGGGGGGAGACCCAGTACTTC,CASSPRGGETQYF
15,TRBJ2-1,.,.,TRBV14,TGTGCCAGCAGCTCTAGCATTCCCTTTTTCAATGAGCAGTTCTTC,CASSSSIPFFNEQFF
14,TRBJ2-7,.,TRBD2,TRBV30,TGTGCCTGGAGTCGGGGGGGGACCTCCTACGAGCAGTACTTC,CAWSRGGTSYEQYF
16,TRBJ2-5,.,TRBD2,TRBV27,TGTGCCAGCAGTACTCGGACTAGCGGGAGGGGGGAGACCCAGTACTTC,CASSTRTSGRGETQYF
15,TRBJ2-1,.,TRBD1,TRBV4-2,TGTGCCAGCAGCCAATTGGGACAGAGCTACAATGAGCAGTTCTTC,CASSQLGQSYNEQFF
15,TRBJ1-5,few,.,TRBV4-2,TGTGCCAGCAGCCGGGACTGGGGCAGCAATCAGCCCCAGCATTTT,CASSRDWGSNQPQHF
16,TRBJ2-6,.,.,TRBV6-1,TGTGCCAGCAGTGAATCAATCAACTCTGGGGCCAACGTCCTGACTTTC,CASSESINSGANVLTF
15,TRBJ2-1,.,.,TRBV7-9,TGTGCCAGCAGCTTACGGACTCACTCCTACAATGAGCAGTTCTTC,CASSLRTHSYNEQFF
16,TRBJ2-3,.,.,TRBV27,TGTGCCAGCAGTCTATTAGGAACAGAACATACAGATACGCAGTATTTT,CASSLLGTEHTDTQYF
14,TRBJ1-2,.,TRBD1,TRBV18,TGTGCCAGCTCACCAGACAGGGGGCGAAACGGCTACACCTTC,CASSPDRGRNGYTF